The entry that follows covers one TCR beta chain sequence. This clonotype was detected ten times or more. It has no known antigen specificity. Base qualities were left out, and no much larger clone turns up one base away. This entry is derived from a study of T-cell memory formation after mild COVID-19 (TCRdb year 2021). About the investigation overall: TCR sequence clusters from the two donors were found to be largely donor specific. T-cell clones expanding and contracting after mild COVID-19 in a couple of donors were tracked by longitudinal TCRalpha and TCRbeta repertoire sequencing. Two young, previously healthy adult volunteers made up the cohort, one male and one female. Summary of the overall study and its limitations: The study included only a couple of mild cases, and larger cohorts that include severe cases with pre-infection samples were judged to be necessary. SARS-CoV-2 specificity of the second-wave clones peaking on day 37 was not confirmed. The detection of some responding clones in pre-infection memory suggests that pre-existing cross-reactive memory T cells joined the SARS-CoV-2 response. Contracting CD4+ clones were found mainly in CM and EM memory subsets, while CD8+ clones were enriched in EMRA. From day 15 to 85, contracting clones showed balanced CD4/CD8 phenotypes, whereas a second wave of clones that expanded from day 15 to 37 leaned towards CD4+.

Ficoll-Paque density gradient centrifugation was the method used to isolate PBMCs. The run used an Illumina NovaSeq 6000. TCRalpha and TCRbeta cDNA libraries were constructed by 5'RACE with constant-segment primers, with sample barcodes and unique molecular identifiers being introduced. Trizol reagent was used to extract RNA from every sample. Amplification of the libraries took two PCR steps, and the second step added a second sample barcode plus Illumina TruSeq adapters. Libraries were sequenced on an Illumina NovaSeq with 2 x 150 bp paired-end reads. The source study handled its data this way. The reads were demultiplexed and collapsed into UMI-guided consensus sequences using migec v1.2.7. Using mixcr v2.1.11, UMI consensuses were aligned to TRA and TRB V and J templates and then assembled into clonotypes. A clonotype was counted as expanded or contracted only if both edgeR and NoisET called the change significant, with noise models trained on biological replicates. For edgeR calls, the thresholds were a false discovery rate-adjusted p below 0.01 and a log2 fold-change of 1. As an exploratory analysis of dynamics, max-normalized trajectories of the 1000 most abundant clonotypes were examined by PCA with hierarchical clustering. Separately sequenced CD4+ and CD8+ repertoires were used to assign the CD4 or CD8 phenotype of responding clones. TCRdb took the public reads, trimmed them with fastp at Q25, ran MiXCR for clone calling and kept in-frame beta chains. Rows are combined by CDR3 protein, so each entry shows the most common genes and DNA. What appears here as the V and J calls and clone size reflects TCRdb's work, not the paper's. The sample contains about 320,000 distinct CDR3 sequences, 14% of them found a single time. Roughly 21% of the sample is in the top ten clones.

Sequenced sample: PBMCs or a T cell subset sorted from them (not recorded which). This sequence originates from a man younger than 30 who had mild COVID-19 (a few samples of this study predate the infection). The sample titles of this study are shuffled in the database, so cell type and time point are left out; the donor was told from shared clones.

The DNA sequence is TGTGCCAGCAGCGGAAGGGGAGATCAGCCCCAGCATTTT. The translation is CASSGRGDQPQHF. The chain is made from TRBV7-8 and TRBJ1-5, and perhaps TRBD1 as D gene, on 5 matching bases. The CDR3 numbers 13 residues from cysteine through phenylalanine. Here the CDR3 DNA is all that survives: 39 bases in frame from base 1. V drops 5 bases and J drops 5 bases, leaving 10 bases in between. The germline V gene yields SGHVS for CDR1 and FQNEAQ for CDR2. The full variable domain, with segments outside the CDR3 supplied by the reference TRBV7-8 and TRBJ1-5 proteins, appears as GAGVSQSPRYKVAKRGQDVALRCDPISGHVSLFWYQQALGQGPEFLTYFQNEAQLDKSGLPSDRFFAERPEGSVSTLKIQRTQQEDSAVYLCASSGRGDQPQHFGDGTRLSIL.